Shown below are 23 T cell receptor beta chains from a single sample sequenced in a study of a mutant IDH1 vaccine in newly diagnosed glioma. Sequencing used immunoSEQ multiplex PCR; TCRdb keeps in-frame clones, though not all of them. The repertoire holds about 66,000 clones, with about 86% as singletons. Time point noted: baseline, week 1 (first vaccination visit). Treatment described: pre-vaccination baseline after standard-of-care therapy. Sample: PBMCs, taken from a glioma patient treated with radiotherapy, temozolomide or both. The source is a man aged 30-40 years with glioma.

The CDR3 is CASSPSTGAYEQYF. In DNA, the CDR3 is TGTGCCAGCTCCCCCTCGACAGGGGCCTACGAGCAGTACTTC. The chain joins TRBV18 to TRBJ2-5; 8 nucleotides match TRBD1. The better agreement between TRBJ2-7 and the DNA end casts doubt on the J call. The CDR3 totals 14 residues. The germline CDR1 and CDR2 sequences are KGHSH and LQKENI.

J is TRBJ1-4 and V is TRBV4-2; 8 positions agree with TRBD1. This CDR3 is 15 amino acids long. The germline CDR1 and CDR2 sequences are LGHNA and YNFKEQ. V was clipped by 2 bases and J by 13 bases; unmatched bases: 12. In DNA form, the CDR3 reads TGTGCCAGCAGCCAAACACCGGGACAGGAACATTTACTGTTTTTT. This codes for CASSQTPGQEHLLFF.

The chain joins TRBV13 to TRBJ2-1, with 11 positions matching TRBD1. V shed 4 bases and J 3 bases; nucleotides not matched to a gene: 14. Germline CDR1 and CDR2: PRHDT and FYEKMQ (reference sequence). This CDR3 is 19 amino acids long. The CDR3 reads CASSSISGQGVFFYNEQFF. Written as DNA, the CDR3 is TGTGCCAGCAGCTCAATCTCGGGACAGGGGGTATTCTTCTACAATGAGCAGTTCTTC.

The chain employs TRBV9 and TRBJ1-3; no reliable D call. V was cut by 1 base and J by 0 bases, with 2 bases left in between. Germline loops: CDR1 SGDLS, CDR2 YYNGEE. The CDR3 loop spans 13 amino acids. DNA for the CDR3: TGTGCCAGCAGCGTAAACTCTGGAAACACCATATATTTT. Translating gives CASSVNSGNTIYF.

V gene TRBV6-4 combines with J gene TRBJ2-2; no definite D call. The V end was cut by 3 bases, the J end by 3 bases, with 8 bases between. The CDR3 extends over 14 amino acids. Germline CDR1 is MRHNA and CDR2 is SNTAGT. The CDR3 spells CASSEGTYTGELFF. CDR3 DNA sequence: TGTGCCAGCAGTGAGGGCACCTACACCGGGGAGCTGTTTTTT.

The genes are TRBV27 and TRBJ2-7; TRBD1 aligns across 12 bases. Germline V CDR1 and CDR2: MNHEY, SMNVEV (reference sequence). The CDR3 loop spans 16 amino acids. J gave up 9 bases and V 6 bases, and 15 bases lay outside the gene matches. CDR3: CASRTPSGTGGGRQYF. The CDR3 region has the DNA TGTGCCAGCAGGACACCTTCCGGGACAGGGGGCGGGCGGCAGTACTTC.

Only one count was recorded for this clone. This rearrangement joins TRBV2 to TRBJ2-7; D is unresolved. The germline V gene has CDR1 SNHLY and CDR2 FYNNEI. V dropped 6 bases and J dropped 3 bases, with 6 bases sitting between them. The CDR3 is 11 residues long. CDR3 in amino acids: CASSFHYEQYF. CDR3 coding DNA: TGTGCCAGCAGCTTTCACTACGAGCAGTACTTC.

Comments on this clone: The same CDR3 can be traced to other DNA sequences in this sample. The rearrangement uses TRBV7-9 and TRBJ1-1; D is unclear. Germline loops: CDR1 SEHNR, CDR2 FQNEAQ (reference sequence). The V end lost 5 bases, the J end lost 6 bases, and 25 bases lay between the germline ends. The CDR3 length is 17 residues. The CDR3 sequence: CASSRRSGMISGAEAFF. For the CDR3, the DNA is TGTGCCAGCAGCCGCCGTTCGGGGATGATCAGCGGGGCTGAAGCTTTCTTT.

This sequence joins TRBV5-1 and TRBJ2-2; 13 nucleotides align to TRBD2. This CDR3 is 18 amino acids long. CDR1 is SGHRS and CDR2 is YFSETQ in the germline V gene. V lost 5 bases, J lost 0 bases, and 7 bases stayed unmatched. CDR3 region: CASRMGLAGITNTGELFF. For the CDR3, the DNA is TGCGCCAGCAGGATGGGACTAGCGGGGATTACGAACACCGGGGAGCTGTTTTTT. The variable domain in full, with the rest retrieved from reference TRBV5-1 and TRBJ2-2, is KAGVTQTPRYLIKTRGQQVTLSCSPISGHRSVSWYQQTPGQGLQFLFEYFSETQRNKGNFPGRFSGRQFSNSRSEMNVSTLELGDSALYLCASRMGLAGITNTGELFFGEGSRLTVL.

The chain couples TRBV19 to TRBJ2-1, with 13 positions matching TRBD2. With V trimmed by 5 bases and J by 8 bases, 9 bases remained unmatched. CDR1 is LNHDA, CDR2 SQIVND, per germline (reference sequence). The CDR3 loop spans 16 amino acids. CDR3 sequence: CASSRQGTSGAHEQFF. Written as DNA, the CDR3 is TGTGCCAGTAGTCGTCAAGGGACTAGCGGGGCCCATGAGCAGTTCTTC.

This clone was seen just once. The chain links TRBV27 to TRBJ2-3; D is unresolved. Deletions cut 5 bases from V and 4 bases from J, with 13 bases between. This CDR3 region has 14 residues. Germline CDR1 reads MNHEY; CDR2 reads SMNVEV (reference sequence). CDR3 region: CASSGYNLPDTQYF. Here the CDR3 DNA reads TGTGCCAGCAGTGGCTACAATCTCCCAGATACGCAGTATTTT.

This rearrangement joins TRBV7-9 to TRBJ2-5; D may be TRBD1 (6 bases). The CDR3 runs 14 residues. V shed 2 bases and J shed 2 bases, with 9 bases lying between them. Germline V gene lookup returns CDR1 SEHNR and CDR2 FQNEAQ (reference sequence). The CDR3 DNA reads TGTGCCAGCAGCTTAACAGGGCCGCAAGAGACCCAGTACTTC. Protein: CASSLTGPQETQYF.

V is TRBV6-5 and J is TRBJ1-2; D unresolved. The germline V and J ends were trimmed by 0 bases and 4 bases, with 9 bases remaining between them. The CDR3 extends over 14 amino acids. From germline, CDR1 is MNHEY and CDR2 SVGAGI. In DNA, the CDR3 is TGTGCCAGCAGTTACTCGGAAGGGTCCTATGGCTACACCTTC. Protein: CASSYSEGSYGYTF.

This chain connects TRBV30 to TRBJ1-1; D is perhaps TRBD1 (6 bases). V lost 3 bases and J lost 11, with 13 bases in between. The germline gives CDR1 GTSNPN, CDR2 SVGIG (reference sequence). There are 11 residues in the CDR3. The CDR3 loop reads CAWRGGGNAFF. The CDR3 DNA follows: TGTGCCTGGAGGGGAGGGGGTAACGCTTTCTTT.

This chain connects TRBV28 to TRBJ1-2; TRBD1 might be the D (6 bases). The CDR3 has 14 amino acids. From germline, CDR1 is MDHEN and CDR2 SYDVKM. The germline V and J ends were trimmed by 4 bases and 8 bases, with 17 bases remaining between them. CDR3 nucleotides: TGTGCCAGCAGTTCCGAGGACAGTTATGGCGGCTACACCTTC. Its protein is CASSSEDSYGGYTF.

The genes are TRBV27 and TRBJ2-6, with TRBD2 as a possible D gene (5 bases). Germline V lookup: CDR1 MNHEY, CDR2 SMNVEV (reference sequence). This CDR3 comprises 20 residues. Between the trimmed V and J ends, which lost 5 bases and 2 bases, there was a span of 25 bases. This CDR3 reads CASSQKLAGLPRTGANVLTF. The DNA for the CDR3 is TGTGCCAGCAGTCAAAAACTTGCGGGCCTCCCGAGGACTGGGGCCAACGTCCTGACTTTC.

V gene TRBV14 combines with J gene TRBJ2-5; TRBD2 matches at 11 bases. Per the germline V gene, CDR1 is SGHDN and CDR2 is FVKESK. This CDR3 is 17 amino acids long. Trimming at V came to 3 bases and at J to 2 bases, leaving 8 bases not matched to a gene. The CDR3, as DNA: TGTGCCAGCAGCCACTTACTAGCGGGGGCCTATCAAGAGACCCAGTACTTC. Amino acids: CASSHLLAGAYQETQYF.

V and J are TRBV19 and TRBJ1-1, with 11 positions matching TRBD1. CDR1 and CDR2 from the germline V gene are LNHDA and SQIVND (reference sequence). Trimming cost V 4 bases and J 11 bases; bases outside gene matches: 12. The CDR3 spans 15 residues. This chain's CDR3 is CASSRFPPGQGEAFF. DNA of the CDR3: TGTGCCAGTAGTAGATTCCCCCCGGGACAGGGGGAGGCTTTCTTT.

This chain joins TRBV18 and TRBJ1-6, with D possibly TRBD1 on 5 matching bases. V was trimmed by 5 bases and J by 4 bases, leaving 9 bases between them. There are 14 residues in the CDR3. The germline V gene has CDR1 KGHSH and CDR2 LQKENI. The CDR3 DNA reads as TGTGCCAGCTCAAATGACAGATATAATTCACCCCTCCACTTT. Its translation: CASSNDRYNSPLHF.

The V and J genes are TRBV10-2 and TRBJ2-7; TRBD1 matches at 11 bases. V shed 6 bases and J 3 bases; nucleotides not matched to a gene: 10. Germline V CDR1 and CDR2: WSHSY, SAAADI. The CDR3 runs to 16 residues. The CDR3: CASRSSLGTGGYEQYF. Written as DNA, the CDR3 is TGCGCCAGCAGGTCTAGCCTCGGGACAGGGGGCTACGAGCAGTACTTC.

This clone has only one observation. The V call is TRBV6-1, the J call TRBJ2-7; weak D call: TRBD1 (6 bases). This CDR3 comprises 14 residues. V lost 4 bases to trimming and J lost 3 bases, with 13 bases between them. Per germline, CDR1 MNHNS and CDR2 SASEGT. The CDR3 DNA is TGTGCCAGCAGTGCGCCGGGACAACTCTACGAGCAGTACTTC. Protein sequence: CASSAPGQLYEQYF.

The chain recombines TRBV10-3 with TRBJ2-1; tentative D call: TRBD2 (6 bases). Germline CDR1 ENHRY, CDR2 SYGVKD. The CDR3 is 16 amino acids. The V end was cut by 4 bases, the J end by 0 bases, with 13 bases between. CDR3 sequence reads: CAISGYGGNSYNEQFF. In DNA form, the CDR3 reads TGTGCCATCAGTGGCTACGGGGGTAACTCCTACAATGAGCAGTTCTTC.

The chain recombines TRBV5-8 with TRBJ2-2; D may be TRBD2 (6 bases). CDR1 and CDR2 (germline): SGHTS, YDEGEE. The CDR3 totals 15 residues. V lost 3 bases and J lost 2, with 11 bases in between. CDR3 bases: TGTGCCAGCAGCTCGCGGGGCATTAACACCGGGGAGCTGTTTTTT. Translation: CASSSRGINTGELFF. Full variable domain (rest looked up from reference TRBV5-8 and TRBJ2-2): EAGVTQSPTHLIKTRGQQATLRCSPISGHTSVYWYQQALGLGLQFLLWYDEGEERNRGNFPPRFSGRQFPNYSSELNVNALELEDSALYLCASSSRGINTGELFFGEGSRLTVL.